Detailed here is one T cell receptor (beta chain). This record belongs to a study of blood T cell repertoires in COVID-19. For the study at large: From T cells, B-cell-depleted T cells, or PBMCs came the material, which was cDNA or gDNA.

V lost 5 bases and J lost 0; bases outside the gene matches: 6. Per germline, CDR1 KGHSH and CDR2 LQKENI. The CDR3 contains 15 residues. As originally analysed: For nucleated cells, counts were estimated from reference gene primer amplification. Sequencing was performed with immunoSEQ multiplex PCR; in TCRdb, only in-frame clones are kept and a portion is missing. That table is the source of V, J and clone size, and D and trimming were worked out from the DNA. The sample yields over 150,000 clones, 70% to 85% seen once. The chain carries TRBV18 and TRBJ1-1; 7 nucleotides align to TRBD1. The clonotype comes from a human donor with acute or convalescent COVID-19. The donor label of this sample is uncertain. Specimen: peripheral blood. Here the CDR3 DNA reads TGTGCCAGCTCATCGATGACAGGGATGAACACTGAAGCTTTCTTT. This sequence encodes CASSSMTGMNTEAFF.